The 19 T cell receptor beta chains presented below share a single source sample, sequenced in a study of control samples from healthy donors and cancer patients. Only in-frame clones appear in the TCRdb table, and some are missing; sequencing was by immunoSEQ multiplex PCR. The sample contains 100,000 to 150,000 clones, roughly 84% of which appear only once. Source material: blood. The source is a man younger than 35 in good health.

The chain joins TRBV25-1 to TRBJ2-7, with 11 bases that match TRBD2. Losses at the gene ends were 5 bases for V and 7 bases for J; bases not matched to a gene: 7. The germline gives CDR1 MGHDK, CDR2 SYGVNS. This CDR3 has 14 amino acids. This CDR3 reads CASSSLAGVGEQYF. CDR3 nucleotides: TGTGCCAGCAGTTCACTAGCGGGAGTTGGTGAGCAGTACTTC.

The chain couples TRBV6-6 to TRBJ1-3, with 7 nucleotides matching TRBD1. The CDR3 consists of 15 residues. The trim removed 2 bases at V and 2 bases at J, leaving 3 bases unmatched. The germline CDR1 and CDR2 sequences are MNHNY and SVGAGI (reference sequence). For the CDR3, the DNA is TGTGCCAGCAGTTACACGACAGGGACTGGAAACACCATATATTTT. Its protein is CASSYTTGTGNTIYF.

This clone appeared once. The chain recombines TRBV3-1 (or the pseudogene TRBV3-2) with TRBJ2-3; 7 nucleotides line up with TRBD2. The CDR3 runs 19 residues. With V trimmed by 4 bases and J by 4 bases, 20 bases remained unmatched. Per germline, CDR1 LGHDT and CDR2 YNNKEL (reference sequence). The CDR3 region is CASSPLWGSPGLRADTQYF. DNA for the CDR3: TGTGCCAGCAGCCCGCTTTGGGGAAGTCCGGGACTAAGGGCAGATACGCAGTATTTT.

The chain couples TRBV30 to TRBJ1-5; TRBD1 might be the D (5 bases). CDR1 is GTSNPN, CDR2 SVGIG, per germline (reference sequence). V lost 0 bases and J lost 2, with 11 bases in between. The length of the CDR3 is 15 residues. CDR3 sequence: CAWSVTVGGNQPQHF. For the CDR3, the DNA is TGTGCCTGGAGTGTGACGGTAGGGGGCAATCAGCCCCAGCATTTT.

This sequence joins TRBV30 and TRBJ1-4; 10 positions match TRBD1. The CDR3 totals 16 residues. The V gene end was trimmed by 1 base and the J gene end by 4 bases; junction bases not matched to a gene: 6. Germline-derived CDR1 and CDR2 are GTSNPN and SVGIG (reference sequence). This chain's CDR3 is CAWSARTGGLNEKLFF. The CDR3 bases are TGTGCCTGGAGTGCCCGGACAGGGGGGCTTAATGAAAAACTGTTTTTT.

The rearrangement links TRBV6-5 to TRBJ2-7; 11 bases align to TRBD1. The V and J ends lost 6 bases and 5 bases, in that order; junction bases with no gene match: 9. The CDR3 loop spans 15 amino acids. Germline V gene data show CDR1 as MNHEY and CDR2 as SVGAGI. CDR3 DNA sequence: TGTGCCAGCAGCTGGGGGAGGACAGGGGGCGACGAGCAGTACTTC. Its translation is CASSWGRTGGDEQYF.

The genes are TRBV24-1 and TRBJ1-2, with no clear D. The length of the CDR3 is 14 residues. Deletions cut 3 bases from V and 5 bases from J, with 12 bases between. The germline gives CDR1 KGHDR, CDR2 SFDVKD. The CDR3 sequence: CATSDATGFYGYTF. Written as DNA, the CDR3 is TGTGCCACCAGTGATGCCACGGGGTTTTATGGCTACACCTTC.

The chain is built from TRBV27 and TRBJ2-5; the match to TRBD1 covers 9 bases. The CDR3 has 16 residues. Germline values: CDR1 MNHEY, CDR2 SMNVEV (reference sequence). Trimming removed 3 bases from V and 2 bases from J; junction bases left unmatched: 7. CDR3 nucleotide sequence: TGTGCCAGCAGTTTCACAGGGGGCAACTCGCAAGAGACCCAGTACTTC. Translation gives CASSFTGGNSQETQYF.

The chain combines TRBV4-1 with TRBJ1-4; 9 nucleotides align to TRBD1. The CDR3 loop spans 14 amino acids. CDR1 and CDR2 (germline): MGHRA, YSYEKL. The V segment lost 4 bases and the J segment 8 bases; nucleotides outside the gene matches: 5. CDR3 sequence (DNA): TGCGCCAGCAGCCTGGGACAGGGAGGCGAAAAACTGTTTTTT. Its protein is CASSLGQGGEKLFF.

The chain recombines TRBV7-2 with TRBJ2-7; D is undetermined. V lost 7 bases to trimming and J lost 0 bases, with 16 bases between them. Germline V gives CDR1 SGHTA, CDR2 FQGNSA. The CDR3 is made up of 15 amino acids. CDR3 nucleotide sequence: TGTGCCAGCATACTGAGACCTATGATCTCCTACGAGCAGTACTTC. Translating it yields CASILRPMISYEQYF.

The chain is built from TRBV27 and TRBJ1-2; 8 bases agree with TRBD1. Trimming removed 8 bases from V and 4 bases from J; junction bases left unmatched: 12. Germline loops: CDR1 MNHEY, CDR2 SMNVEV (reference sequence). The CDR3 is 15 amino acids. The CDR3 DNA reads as TGTGCCAGCGGAAGTAAAGGGGGACAGGTCTATGGCTACACCTTC. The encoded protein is CASGSKGGQVYGYTF.

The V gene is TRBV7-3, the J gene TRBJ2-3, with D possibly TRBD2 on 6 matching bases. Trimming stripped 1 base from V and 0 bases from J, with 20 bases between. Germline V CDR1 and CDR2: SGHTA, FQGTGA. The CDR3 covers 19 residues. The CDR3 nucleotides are TGTGCCAGCAGCTTAAGGAGGGATGGGTTAGCGTTTAGCACAGATACGCAGTATTTT. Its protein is CASSLRRDGLAFSTDTQYF.

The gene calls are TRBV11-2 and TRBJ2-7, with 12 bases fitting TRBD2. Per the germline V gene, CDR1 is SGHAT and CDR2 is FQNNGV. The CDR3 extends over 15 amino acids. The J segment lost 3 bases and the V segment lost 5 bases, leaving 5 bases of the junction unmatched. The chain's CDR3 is CASSLGTSGYYEQYF. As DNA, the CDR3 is TGTGCCAGCAGCCTAGGGACTAGCGGGTACTACGAGCAGTACTTC. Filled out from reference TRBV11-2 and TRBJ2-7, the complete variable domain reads EAGVAQSPRYKIIEKRQSVAFWCNPISGHATLYWYQQILGQGPKLLIQFQNNGVVDDSQLPKDRFSAERLKGVDSTLKIQPAKLEDSAVYLCASSLGTSGYYEQYFGPGTRLTVT.

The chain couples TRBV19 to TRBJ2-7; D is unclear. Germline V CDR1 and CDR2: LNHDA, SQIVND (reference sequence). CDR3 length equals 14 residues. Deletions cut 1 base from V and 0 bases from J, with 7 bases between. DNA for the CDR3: TGTGCCAGTAGTATAGTCAAGGACTCCTACGAGCAGTACTTC. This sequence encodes CASSIVKDSYEQYF. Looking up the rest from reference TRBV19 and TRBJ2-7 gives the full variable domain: DGGITQSPKYLFRKEGQNVTLSCEQNLNHDAMYWYRQDPGQGLRLIYYSQIVNDFQKGDIAEGYSVSREKKESFPLTVTSAQKNPTAFYLCASSIVKDSYEQYFGPGTRLTVT.

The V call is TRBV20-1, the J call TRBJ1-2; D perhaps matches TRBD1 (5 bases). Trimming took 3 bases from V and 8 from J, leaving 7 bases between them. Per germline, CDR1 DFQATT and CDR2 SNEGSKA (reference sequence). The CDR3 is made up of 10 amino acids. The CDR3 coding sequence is TGCAGTGCTAGCGGGGGAGGCTACACCTTC. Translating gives CSASGGGYTF.

The CDR3 loop is CATSDPGGQGNYGYTF. Written as DNA, the CDR3 is TGTGCCACCAGTGATCCAGGGGGACAGGGGAACTATGGCTACACCTTC. The J gene is TRBJ1-2, the V gene TRBV24-1; 10 nucleotides align to TRBD1. The germline CDR1 and CDR2 sequences are KGHDR and SFDVKD. Trimming at V came to 3 bases and at J to 2 bases, leaving 5 bases not matched to a gene. This CDR3 comprises 16 residues.

For the CDR3, the DNA is TGTGCCAGCAGCTTGCTGCGGAGGCCCCCTGAGCAGTTCTTC. This encodes CASSLLRRPPEQFF. The chain has TRBV5-8 and TRBJ2-1; possibly TRBD2 for D (5 bases). Trimming took 1 base from V and 9 from J, leaving 14 bases between them. There are 14 residues in the CDR3. The germline CDR1 and CDR2 sequences are SGHTS and YDEGEE.

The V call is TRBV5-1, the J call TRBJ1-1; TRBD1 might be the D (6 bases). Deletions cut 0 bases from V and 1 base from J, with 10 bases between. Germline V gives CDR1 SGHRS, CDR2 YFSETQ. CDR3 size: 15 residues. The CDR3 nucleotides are TGCGCCAGCAGCTTGGCCAAACAGGGGAACACTGAAGCTTTCTTT. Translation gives CASSLAKQGNTEAFF.

As DNA, the CDR3 is TGTGCCAGCACCACTTTCGGGGGCGAGCAGTACTTC. Amino acids: CASTTFGGEQYF. V gene TRBV28 combines with J gene TRBJ2-7; weak D call: TRBD2 (6 bases). V was pared by 7 bases and J by 6 bases, with 13 bases between. This CDR3 comprises 12 residues. Germline CDR1 is MDHEN and CDR2 is SYDVKM. The whole variable domain, filled in from reference TRBV28 and TRBJ2-7, reads DVKVTQSSRYLVKRTGEKVFLECVQDMDHENMFWYRQDPGLGLRLIYFSYDVKMKEKGDIPEGYSVSREKKERFSLILESASTNQTSMYLCASTTFGGEQYFGPGTRLTVT.